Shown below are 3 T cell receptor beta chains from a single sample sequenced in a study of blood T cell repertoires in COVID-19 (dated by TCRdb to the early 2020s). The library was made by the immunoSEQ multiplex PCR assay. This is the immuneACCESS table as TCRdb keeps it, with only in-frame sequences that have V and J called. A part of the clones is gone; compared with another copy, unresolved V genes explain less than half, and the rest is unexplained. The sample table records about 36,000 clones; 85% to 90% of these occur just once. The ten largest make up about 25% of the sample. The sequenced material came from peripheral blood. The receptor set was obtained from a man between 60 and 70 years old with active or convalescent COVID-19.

The CDR3 region is CASSLSLRLAGVQETQYF. CDR3 nucleotide sequence: TGTGCCAGCAGCTTATCCCTTAGACTAGCGGGGGTCCAAGAGACCCAGTACTTC. The gene calls are TRBV7-2 and TRBJ2-5; 12 bases fit TRBD2. V lost 2 bases and J lost 1; bases outside the gene matches: 8. This CDR3 contains 18 residues. Per the germline V gene, CDR1 is SGHTA and CDR2 is FQGNSA.

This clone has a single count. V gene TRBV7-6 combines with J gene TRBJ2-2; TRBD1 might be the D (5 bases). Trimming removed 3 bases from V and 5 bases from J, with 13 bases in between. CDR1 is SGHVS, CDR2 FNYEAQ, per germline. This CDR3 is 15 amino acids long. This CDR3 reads CASSLDTPGTGELFF. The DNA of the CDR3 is TGTGCCAGCAGCTTGGACACGCCTGGAACCGGGGAGCTGTTTTTT. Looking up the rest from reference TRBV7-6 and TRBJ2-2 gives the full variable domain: GAGVSQSPRYKVTKRGQDVALRCDPISGHVSLYWYRQALGQGPEFLTYFNYEAQQDKSGLPNDRFSAERPEGSISTLTIQRTEQRDSAMYRCASSLDTPGTGELFFGEGSRLTVL.

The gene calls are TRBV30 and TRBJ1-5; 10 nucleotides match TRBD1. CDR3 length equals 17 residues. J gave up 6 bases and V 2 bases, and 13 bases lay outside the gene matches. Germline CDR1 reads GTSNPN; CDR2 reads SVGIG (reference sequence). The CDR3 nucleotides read TGTGCCTGGAGTCAACGGGCTCCGGGACAGGGGTTTCAGCCCCAGCATTTT. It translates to CAWSQRAPGQGFQPQHF.